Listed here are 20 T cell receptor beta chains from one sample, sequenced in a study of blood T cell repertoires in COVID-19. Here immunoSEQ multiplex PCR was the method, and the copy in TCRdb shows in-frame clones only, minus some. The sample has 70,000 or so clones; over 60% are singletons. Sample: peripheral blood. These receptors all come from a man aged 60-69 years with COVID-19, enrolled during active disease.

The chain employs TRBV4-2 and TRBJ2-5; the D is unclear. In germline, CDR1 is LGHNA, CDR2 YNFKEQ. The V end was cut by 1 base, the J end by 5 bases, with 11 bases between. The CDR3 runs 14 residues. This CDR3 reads CASSQASPGETQYF. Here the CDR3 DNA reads TGTGCCAGCAGCCAAGCGTCCCCCGGGGAGACCCAGTACTTC.

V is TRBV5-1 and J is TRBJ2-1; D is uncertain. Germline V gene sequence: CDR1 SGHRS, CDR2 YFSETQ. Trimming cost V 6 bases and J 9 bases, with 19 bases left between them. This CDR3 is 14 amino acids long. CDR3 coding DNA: TGCGCCAGCAACCCTCAGTCAACCGGCGGTGAGCAGTTCTTC. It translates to CASNPQSTGGEQFF. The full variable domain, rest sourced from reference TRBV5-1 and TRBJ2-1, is KAGVTQTPRYLIKTRGQQVTLSCSPISGHRSVSWYQQTPGQGLQFLFEYFSETQRNKGNFPGRFSGRQFSNSRSEMNVSTLELGDSALYLCASNPQSTGGEQFFGPGTRLTVL.

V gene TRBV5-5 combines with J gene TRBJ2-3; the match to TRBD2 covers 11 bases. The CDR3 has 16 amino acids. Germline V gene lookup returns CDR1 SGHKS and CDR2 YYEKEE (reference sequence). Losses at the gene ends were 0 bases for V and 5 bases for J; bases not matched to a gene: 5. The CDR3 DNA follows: TGTGCCAGCAGCTTGGCGGTAGCGGGAGGGCAAGATACGCAGTATTTT. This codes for CASSLAVAGGQDTQYF.

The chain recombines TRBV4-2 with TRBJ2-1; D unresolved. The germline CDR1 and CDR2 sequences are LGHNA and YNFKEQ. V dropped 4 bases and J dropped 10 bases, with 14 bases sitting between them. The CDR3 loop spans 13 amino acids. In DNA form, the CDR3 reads TGTGCCAGCAGCCGAGGTTTAACGTTCGAGCAGTTCTTC. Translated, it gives CASSRGLTFEQFF.

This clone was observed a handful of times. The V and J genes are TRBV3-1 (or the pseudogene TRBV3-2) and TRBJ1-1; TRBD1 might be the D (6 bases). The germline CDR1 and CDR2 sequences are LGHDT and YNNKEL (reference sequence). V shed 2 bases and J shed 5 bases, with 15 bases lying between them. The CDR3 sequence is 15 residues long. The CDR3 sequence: CASSQPLQGGTEAFF. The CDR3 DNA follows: TGTGCCAGCAGCCAACCTCTACAGGGTGGTACTGAAGCTTTCTTT.

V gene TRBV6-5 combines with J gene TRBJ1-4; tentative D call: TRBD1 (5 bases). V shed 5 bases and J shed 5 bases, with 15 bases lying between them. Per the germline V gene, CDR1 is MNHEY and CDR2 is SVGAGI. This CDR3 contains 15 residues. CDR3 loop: CASSLNRPNNEKLFF. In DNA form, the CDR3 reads TGTGCCAGCAGTCTGAACAGGCCTAACAATGAAAAACTGTTTTTT.

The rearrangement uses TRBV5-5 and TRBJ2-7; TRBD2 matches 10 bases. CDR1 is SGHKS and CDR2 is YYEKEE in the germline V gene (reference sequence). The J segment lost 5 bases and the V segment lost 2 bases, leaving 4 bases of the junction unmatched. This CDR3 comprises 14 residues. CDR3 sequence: CASSLAGGPNEQYF. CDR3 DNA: TGTGCCAGCAGCTTAGCGGGAGGGCCCAACGAGCAGTACTTC.

CDR3 coding DNA: TGTGCCAGCTCTTCCCTCGGCAGGTCTGGGGAGACCCAGTACTTC. Protein sequence: CASSSLGRSGETQYF. This rearrangement joins TRBV28 to TRBJ2-5; no firm D call. V shed 8 bases and J shed 5 bases, with 21 bases lying between them. Germline V CDR1 and CDR2: MDHEN, SYDVKM. The CDR3 consists of 15 residues.

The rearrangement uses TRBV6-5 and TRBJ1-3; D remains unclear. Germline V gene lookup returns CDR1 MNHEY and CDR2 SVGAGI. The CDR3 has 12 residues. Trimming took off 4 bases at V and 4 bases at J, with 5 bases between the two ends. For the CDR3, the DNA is TGTGCCAGCAGTTCGCGAGGAAACACCATATATTTT. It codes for CASSSRGNTIYF.

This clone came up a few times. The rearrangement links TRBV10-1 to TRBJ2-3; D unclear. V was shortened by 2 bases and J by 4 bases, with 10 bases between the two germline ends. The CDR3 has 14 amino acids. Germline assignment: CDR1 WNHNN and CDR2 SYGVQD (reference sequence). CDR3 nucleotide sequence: TGCGCCAGCAGTGAGCAGCGACTTTCAGATACGCAGTATTTT. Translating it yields CASSEQRLSDTQYF.

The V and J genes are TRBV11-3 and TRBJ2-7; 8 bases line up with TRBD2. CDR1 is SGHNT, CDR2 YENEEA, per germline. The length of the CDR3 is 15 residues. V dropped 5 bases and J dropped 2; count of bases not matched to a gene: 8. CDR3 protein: CASSRSSGPTYEQYF. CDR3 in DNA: TGTGCCAGCAGCCGTTCTAGCGGGCCAACCTACGAGCAGTACTTC.

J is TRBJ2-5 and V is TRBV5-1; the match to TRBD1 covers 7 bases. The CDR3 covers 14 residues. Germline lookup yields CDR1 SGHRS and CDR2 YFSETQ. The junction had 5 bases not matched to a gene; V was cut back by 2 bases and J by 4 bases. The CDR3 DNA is TGCGCCAGCAGCTTAGGGGGCGTAGGAGAGACCCAGTACTTC. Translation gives CASSLGGVGETQYF.

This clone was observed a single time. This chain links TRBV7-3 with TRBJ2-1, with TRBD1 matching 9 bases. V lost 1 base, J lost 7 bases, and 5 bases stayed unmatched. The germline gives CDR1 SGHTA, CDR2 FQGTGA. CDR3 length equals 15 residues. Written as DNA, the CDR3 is TGTGCCAGCAGCTTAATGGGACAGGGTAGGAATGAGCAGTTCTTC. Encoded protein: CASSLMGQGRNEQFF. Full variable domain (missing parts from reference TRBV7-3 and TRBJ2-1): GAGVSQTPSNKVTEKGKYVELRCDPISGHTALYWYRQSLGQGPEFLIYFQGTGAADDSGLPNDRFFAVRPEGSVSTLKIQRTERGDSAVYLCASSLMGQGRNEQFFGPGTRLTVL.

CDR3 nucleotide sequence: TGTGCCATTACCAGTGAGAACACTGAAGCTTTCTTT. It encodes CAITSENTEAFF. The genes are TRBV10-3 and TRBJ1-1; D is ambiguous. The CDR3 covers 12 residues. V lost 9 bases and J 1 base, leaving 9 bases between the germline ends. Germline assignment: CDR1 ENHRY and CDR2 SYGVKD.

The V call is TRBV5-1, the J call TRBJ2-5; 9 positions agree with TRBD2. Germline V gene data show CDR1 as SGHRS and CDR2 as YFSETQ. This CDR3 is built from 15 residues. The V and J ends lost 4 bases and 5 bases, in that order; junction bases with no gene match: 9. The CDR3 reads CASSSGGAGGETQYF. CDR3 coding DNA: TGCGCCAGCAGCAGCGGTGGAGCGGGAGGCGAGACCCAGTACTTC.

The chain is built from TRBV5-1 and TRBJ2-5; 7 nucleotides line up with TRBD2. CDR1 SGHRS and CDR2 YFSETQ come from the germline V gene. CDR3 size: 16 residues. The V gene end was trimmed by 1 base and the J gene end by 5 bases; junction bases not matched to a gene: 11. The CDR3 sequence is CASSLSLAAAMETQYF. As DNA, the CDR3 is TGCGCCAGCAGCTTGAGCCTAGCGGCTGCAATGGAGACCCAGTACTTC.

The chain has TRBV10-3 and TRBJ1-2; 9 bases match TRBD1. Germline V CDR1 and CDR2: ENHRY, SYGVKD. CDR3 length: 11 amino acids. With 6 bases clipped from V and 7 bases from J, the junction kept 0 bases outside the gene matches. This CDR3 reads CAIRTGGGYTF. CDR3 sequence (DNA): TGTGCCATCAGGACAGGGGGTGGCTACACCTTC.

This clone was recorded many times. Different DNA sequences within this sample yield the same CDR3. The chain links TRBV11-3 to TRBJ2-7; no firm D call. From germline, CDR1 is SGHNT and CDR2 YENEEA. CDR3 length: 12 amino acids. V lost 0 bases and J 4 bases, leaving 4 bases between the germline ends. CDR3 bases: TGTGCCAGCAGCTTAGATCAATACGAGCAGTACTTC. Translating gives CASSLDQYEQYF.

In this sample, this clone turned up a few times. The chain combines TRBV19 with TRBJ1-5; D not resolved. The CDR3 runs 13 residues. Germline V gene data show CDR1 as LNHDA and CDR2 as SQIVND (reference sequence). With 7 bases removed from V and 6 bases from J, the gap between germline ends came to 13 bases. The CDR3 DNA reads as TGTGCCAGTAAGATTGAGGGAGGTCAGCCCCAGCATTTT. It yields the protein CASKIEGGQPQHF.

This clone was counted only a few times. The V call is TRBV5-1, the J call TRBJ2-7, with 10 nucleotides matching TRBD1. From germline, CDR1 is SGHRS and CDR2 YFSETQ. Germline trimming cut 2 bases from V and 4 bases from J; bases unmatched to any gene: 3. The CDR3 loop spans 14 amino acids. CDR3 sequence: CASSFLGQGYEQYF. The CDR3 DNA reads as TGCGCCAGCAGCTTTCTGGGACAGGGGTACGAGCAGTACTTC.